These 6 T cell receptor beta chains originate from one sample sequenced in a study of blood T cell repertoires in COVID-19. The table came from immunoSEQ multiplex PCR; TCRdb's copy has only in-frame clones and leaves some out. The table lists roughly 250,000 clones, less than 85% of them singletons, with approximately 5% in the top ten. Material: peripheral blood. The source of these receptors is a woman aged 80 or over with active or convalescent COVID-19.

The V and J genes are TRBV2 and TRBJ2-7, with a weak D call TRBD2 (5 bases). The CDR3 runs to 15 residues. Germline V gives CDR1 SNHLY, CDR2 FYNNEI. The V end lost 7 bases, the J end lost 7 bases, and 23 bases lay between the germline ends. The DNA for the CDR3 is TGTGCCAGCATGAGAGCGGAGGTACCTGATAGGGAGCAGTACTTC. It specifies CASMRAEVPDREQYF.

The genes are TRBV9 and TRBJ2-5, with TRBD2 matching 9 bases. Germline V lookup: CDR1 SGDLS, CDR2 YYNGEE. J lost 1 base, V lost 0 bases, and 4 bases had no gene match. This CDR3 is 16 amino acids long. The CDR3 is CASSVGLAGSQETQYF. The DNA for the CDR3 is TGTGCCAGCAGCGTAGGGCTAGCGGGGTCCCAAGAGACCCAGTACTTC. The entire variable domain, with the rest obtained from reference TRBV9 and TRBJ2-5, is as follows: DSGVTQTPKHLITATGQRVTLRCSPRSGDLSVYWYQQSLDQGLQFLIQYYNGEERAKGNILERFSAQQFPDLHSELNLSSLELGDSALYFCASSVGLAGSQETQYFGPGTRLLVL.

The chain is built from TRBV4-1 and TRBJ2-1; TRBD2 matches 11 bases. The V gene end was trimmed by 0 bases and the J gene end by 9 bases; junction bases not matched to a gene: 10. The CDR3 is 17 residues long. Germline CDR1 and CDR2: MGHRA and YSYEKL. CDR3 region: CASSQDKSSGGVSEQFF. The CDR3 DNA reads as TGCGCCAGCAGCCAAGATAAGAGTAGCGGGGGGGTTAGTGAGCAGTTCTTC.

The genes are TRBV18 and TRBJ2-3; no firm D call. The CDR3 is 14 residues long. V lost 3 bases to trimming and J lost 0 bases, with 7 bases between them. From germline, CDR1 is KGHSH and CDR2 LQKENI. The CDR3 loop reads CASSPSLSTDTQYF. Written as DNA, the CDR3 is TGTGCCAGCTCACCCTCACTCAGCACAGATACGCAGTATTTT.

V gene TRBV7-9 combines with J gene TRBJ2-1; unclear D gene. This CDR3 has 12 residues. Trimming took 1 base from V and 13 from J, leaving 11 bases between them. CDR1 SEHNR and CDR2 FQNEAQ come from the germline V gene (reference sequence). The CDR3, as DNA: TGTGCCAGCAGCTTAGGGTACAGTACCCAGTTCTTC. Translating it yields CASSLGYSTQFF.

The V gene is TRBV5-1, the J gene TRBJ2-1, with D possibly matching TRBD2 (6 bases). V was shortened by 0 bases and J by 0 bases, with 10 bases between the two germline ends. Germline loops: CDR1 SGHRS, CDR2 YFSETQ. This CDR3 contains 16 residues. The CDR3 loop is CASSLVAVGSYNEQFF. CDR3 coding DNA: TGCGCCAGCAGCTTGGTAGCGGTCGGCTCCTACAATGAGCAGTTCTTC.